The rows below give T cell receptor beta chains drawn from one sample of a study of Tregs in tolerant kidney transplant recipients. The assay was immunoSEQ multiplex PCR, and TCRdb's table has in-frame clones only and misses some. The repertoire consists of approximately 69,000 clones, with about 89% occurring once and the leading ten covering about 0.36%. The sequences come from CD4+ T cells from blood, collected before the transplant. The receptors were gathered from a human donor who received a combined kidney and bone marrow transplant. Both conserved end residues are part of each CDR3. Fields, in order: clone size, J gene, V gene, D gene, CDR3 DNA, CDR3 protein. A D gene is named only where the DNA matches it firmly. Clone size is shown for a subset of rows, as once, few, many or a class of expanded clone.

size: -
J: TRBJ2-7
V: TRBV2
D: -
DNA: TGTGCCAGCAAGGGACTTTTACCTTTCTACGAGCAGTACTTC
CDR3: CASKGLLPFYEQYF

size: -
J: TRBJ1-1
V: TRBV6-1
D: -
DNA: TGTGCCAGCAGTCCCTCCAGGGTTTTGAGCACTGAAGCTTTCTTT
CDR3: CASSPSRVLSTEAFF

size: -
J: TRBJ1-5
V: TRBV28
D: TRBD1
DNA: TGTGCCAGCAGCACGCAGGGGGCCGGGAGCAATCAGCCCCAGCATTTT
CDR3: CASSTQGAGSNQPQHF

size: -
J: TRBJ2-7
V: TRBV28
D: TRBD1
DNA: TGTGCCAGCAGTGGGACAGGGGATTCCTACGAGCAGTACTTC
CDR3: CASSGTGDSYEQYF

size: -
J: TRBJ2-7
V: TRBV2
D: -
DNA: TGTGCCAGCAGTGAACTAAACTACGAGCAGTACTTC
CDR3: CASSELNYEQYF

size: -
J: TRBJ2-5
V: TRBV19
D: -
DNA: TGTGCCAGTAGTATAGGGGGCCGGGAGACCCAGTACTTC
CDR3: CASSIGGRETQYF

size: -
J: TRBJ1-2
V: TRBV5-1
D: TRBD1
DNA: TGCGCCAGCAGCTTGGAAACAGGGGCTAACTATGGCTACACCTTC
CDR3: CASSLETGANYGYTF

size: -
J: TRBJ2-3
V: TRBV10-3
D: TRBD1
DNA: TGTGCCATCAGTGAGGGACAGGCTCGGGCAGATACGCAGTATTTT
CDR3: CAISEGQARADTQYF

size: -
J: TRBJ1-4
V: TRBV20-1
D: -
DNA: TGCAGTGCTAGAGAGATGACAGGTCTTTATTTT
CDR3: CSAREMTGLYF

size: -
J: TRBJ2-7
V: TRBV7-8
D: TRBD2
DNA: TGTGCCAGCAGCTCTAGGCGGGAGCCGAACGAGCAGTACTTC
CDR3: CASSSRREPNEQYF

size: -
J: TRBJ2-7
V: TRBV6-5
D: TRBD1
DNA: TGTGCCAGCAGTTACGGCCCGGACAGGGACTACGAGCAGTACTTC
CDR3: CASSYGPDRDYEQYF

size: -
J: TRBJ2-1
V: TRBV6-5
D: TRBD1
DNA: TGTGCCAGTTCTAGGGGGCAGGGGAGTGAGCAGTTCTTC
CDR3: CASSRGQGSEQFF

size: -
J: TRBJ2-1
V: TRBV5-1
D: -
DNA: TGCGCCAGCAGCTTGGCCGGGAACAATGAGCAGTTCTTC
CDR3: CASSLAGNNEQFF

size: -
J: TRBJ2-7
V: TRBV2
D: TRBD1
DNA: TGTGCCAGCAGGATGGAAGGGACAGCCTACGAGCAGTACTTC
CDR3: CASRMEGTAYEQYF

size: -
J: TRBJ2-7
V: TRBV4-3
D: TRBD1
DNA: TGCGCCAGCAGCCTGGACGACAGGGGGGCCTACGAGCAGTACTTC
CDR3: CASSLDDRGAYEQYF

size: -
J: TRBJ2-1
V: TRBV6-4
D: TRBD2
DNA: TGTGCCAGCAGTGAGGAGGGACTAGCGGGTCGTGAGCAGTTCTTC
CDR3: CASSEEGLAGREQFF

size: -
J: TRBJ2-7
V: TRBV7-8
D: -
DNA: TGTGCCAGCAGCTTACGAGTCCTAAGGGGCGAGCAGTACTTC
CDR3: CASSLRVLRGEQYF

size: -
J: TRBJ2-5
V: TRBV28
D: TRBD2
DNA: TGTGCCAGCAGCTCTAGCGGGGGGACCAAAGAGACCCAGTACTTC
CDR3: CASSSSGGTKETQYF

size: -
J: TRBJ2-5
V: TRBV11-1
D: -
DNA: TGTGCCAGCAGCTTAGGCAGGGGCATGGAGACCCAGTACTTC
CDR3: CASSLGRGMETQYF

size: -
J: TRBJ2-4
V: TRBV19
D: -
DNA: TGTGCCAGTAGTATGCCAGGGATGGAACTAGCCAAAAACATTCAGTACTTC
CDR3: CASSMPGMELAKNIQYF

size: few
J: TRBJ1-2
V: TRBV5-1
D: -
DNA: TGCGCCAGCAGCTTTGATGACAGAGGCTACACCTTC
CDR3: CASSFDDRGYTF

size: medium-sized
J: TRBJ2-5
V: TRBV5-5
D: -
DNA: TGTGCCAGCAGCTTCTTGCAGGGGATAGGAGAGACCCAGTACTTC
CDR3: CASSFLQGIGETQYF

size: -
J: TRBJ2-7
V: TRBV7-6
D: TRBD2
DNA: TGTGCCAGCAGCTCCGGGGGGTCCGACGAGCAGTACTTC
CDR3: CASSSGGSDEQYF

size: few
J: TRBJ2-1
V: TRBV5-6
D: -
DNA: TGTGCCAGCACCGTAGGAGGGCGGGCATACAATGAGCAGTTCTTC
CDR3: CASTVGGRAYNEQFF

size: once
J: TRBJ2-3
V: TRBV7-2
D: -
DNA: TGTGCCAGCAGCATCTCGGCCGGAGACCCAAATACGCAGTATTTT
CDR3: CASSISAGDPNTQYF

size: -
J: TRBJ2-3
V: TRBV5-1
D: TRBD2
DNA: TGCGCCAGCAGCTTAGCCAGCGGGACTCGTACAGATACGCAGTATTTT
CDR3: CASSLASGTRTDTQYF

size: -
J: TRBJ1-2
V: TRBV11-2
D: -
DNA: TGTGCCAGCAGCTATCCTACAGGAAACTATGGCTACACCTTC
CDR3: CASSYPTGNYGYTF

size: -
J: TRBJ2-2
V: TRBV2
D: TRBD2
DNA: TGTGCCAGCAGTGCGCTAGCGGGCTCGGGGGAGCTGTTTTTT
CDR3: CASSALAGSGELFF

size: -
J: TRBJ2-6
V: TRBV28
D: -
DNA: TGTGCCAGCGTTGGGAGGTGGACCAACGTCCTGACTTTC
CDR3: CASVGRWTNVLTF

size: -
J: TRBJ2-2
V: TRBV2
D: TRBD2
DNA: TGTGCCGCAGGAGGACTCCGGGGGGCCGGGGAGCTGTTTTTT
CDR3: CAAGGLRGAGELFF

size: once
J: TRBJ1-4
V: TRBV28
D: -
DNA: TGTGCCAGCAGTTTAGGACAGACAGGAGGTGAAAAACTGTTTTTT
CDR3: CASSLGQTGGEKLFF

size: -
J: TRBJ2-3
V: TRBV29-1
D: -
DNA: TGCAGCGTTGCCCAGGGAGGTGGGGCTGGTCAGTATTTT
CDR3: CSVAQGGGAGQYF

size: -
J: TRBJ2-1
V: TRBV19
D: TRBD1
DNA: TGTGCCAGTAGGGTGACAGGGGGCTTCTACAATGAGCAGTTCTTC
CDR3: CASRVTGGFYNEQFF

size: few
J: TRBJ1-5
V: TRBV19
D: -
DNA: TGTGCCAGTAGACAGGGTTACGATCAGCCCCAGCATTTT
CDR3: CASRQGYDQPQHF

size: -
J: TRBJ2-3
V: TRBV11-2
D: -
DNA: TGTGCCAGCAGCTTCGAGGGAAGGACGCAGTATTTT
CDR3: CASSFEGRTQYF

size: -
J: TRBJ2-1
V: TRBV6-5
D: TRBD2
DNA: TGTGCCAGCCCCCCAGCTAGCGGGATATACAATGAGCAGTTCTTC
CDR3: CASPPASGIYNEQFF

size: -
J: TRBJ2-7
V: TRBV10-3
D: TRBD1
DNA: TGTGCCATCAGGCCGACAGGGGGTCGAGACGAGCAGTACTTC
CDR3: CAIRPTGGRDEQYF

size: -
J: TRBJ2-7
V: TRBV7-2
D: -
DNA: TGTGCCAGCAGCAGAAACCGGGACACTCCCTACGAGCAGTACTTC
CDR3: CASSRNRDTPYEQYF

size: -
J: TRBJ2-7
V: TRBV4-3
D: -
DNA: TGCGCCAGCAGCCAAGGGCCAACAGGGGGGGTTTACGAGCAGTACTTC
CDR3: CASSQGPTGGVYEQYF

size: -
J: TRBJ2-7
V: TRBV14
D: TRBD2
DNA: TGTGCCAGCAGCCAACACCAGCGGGGGACCTACGAGCAGTACTTC
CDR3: CASSQHQRGTYEQYF

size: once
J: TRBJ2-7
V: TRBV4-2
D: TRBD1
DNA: TGTGCCAGCAGCCTCTCCGGACAGGGGACCTACGAGCAGTACTTC
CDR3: CASSLSGQGTYEQYF

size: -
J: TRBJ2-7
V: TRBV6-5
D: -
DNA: TGTGCCAGCAGTTACGATGCGGGCTACGAGCAGTACTTC
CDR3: CASSYDAGYEQYF

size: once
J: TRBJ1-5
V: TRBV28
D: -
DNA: TGTGCCAGCAGTTTTCAAGGTGGGGGCGGTCAGCCCCAGCATTTT
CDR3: CASSFQGGGGQPQHF

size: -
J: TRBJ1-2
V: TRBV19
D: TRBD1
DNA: TGTGCCAGTATCCAGACAGGGCATACCTATGGCTACACCTTC
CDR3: CASIQTGHTYGYTF

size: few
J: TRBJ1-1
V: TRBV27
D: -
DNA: TGTGCCAGCAGTCCGTGGGCCACAGGACGGAACACTGAAGCTTTCTTT
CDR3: CASSPWATGRNTEAFF

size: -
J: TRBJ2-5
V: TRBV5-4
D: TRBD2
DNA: TGTGCCAGCAGCGTTCGACTAGCGGGGGAGACCCAGTACTTC
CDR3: CASSVRLAGETQYF

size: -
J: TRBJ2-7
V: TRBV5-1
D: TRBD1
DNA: TGCGCCAGCAGCGAGAGGACAGGGGTTTTCTACGAGCAGTACTTC
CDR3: CASSERTGVFYEQYF

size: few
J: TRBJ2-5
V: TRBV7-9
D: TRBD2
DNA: TGTGCCAGCAGCTTACGGGAGCTAGCGGGGTCTGGGACCCAGTACTTC
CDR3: CASSLRELAGSGTQYF

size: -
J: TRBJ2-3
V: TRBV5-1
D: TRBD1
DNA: TGCGCCAGCAGCTTGGATGGGACAGGGGGACTACTAAGCACAGATACGCAGTATTTT
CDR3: CASSLDGTGGLLSTDTQYF

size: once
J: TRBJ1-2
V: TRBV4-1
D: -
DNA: TGCGCCAGCAGCCAAGATCGGCAGGGGCTTGCCCCCTATGGCTACACCTTC
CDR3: CASSQDRQGLAPYGYTF

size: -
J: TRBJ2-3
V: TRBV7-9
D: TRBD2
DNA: TGTGCCAGCACCCTAGCCCTAGCGGGAGCCCCAGATACGCAGTATTTT
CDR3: CASTLALAGAPDTQYF